The clone carrying this TCR beta chain was seen just once. The sample belongs to a study of OX40 agonist ivuxolimab in advanced cancers. Study-level information: The treatment was a fully human IgG2 OX40 agonist, ivuxolimab.

Assay used: immunoSEQ multiplex PCR; TCRdb lists only in-frame clones, some missing. The repertoire holds 45,000 or so clones, with around 84% as singletons. The source of this sequence is an adult with an advanced solid tumor such as melanoma, head and neck, liver or kidney cancer. The sequencing here drew on CD4+ or CD8+ T cells sorted from blood, taken in a trial of the OX40 agonist ivuxolimab.

The CDR3 sequence is CASKGGQTSNTGELFF. The CDR3, as DNA: TGTGCCAGTAAAGGGGGACAGACCTCGAACACCGGGGAGCTGTTTTTT. The rearrangement joins TRBV19 to TRBJ2-2, with 7 positions matching TRBD1. This CDR3 is 16 amino acids long. Germline loops: CDR1 LNHDA, CDR2 SQIVND (reference sequence). J gave up 0 bases and V 7 bases, and 8 bases lay outside the gene matches.